The source of this TCR beta chain is a study of vaccination and CD4 T cells after COVID-19. Study at large: SARS-CoV-2, HCoV-NL63, HCoV-OC43 and HCoV-229E supplied the overlapping spike peptides used to stimulate cells.

Of note for this clonotype: Antigen: not known.

Cultured CD4+ T-cell DNA underwent Oncomine TCR Beta short-read sequencing. TCRdb itself ran the PCR reads through MiXCR, one entry per CDR3 protein. The table includes around 20,000 distinct CDR3 sequences, approximately 49% detected once. This CDR3 contains 18 residues. V was pared by 3 bases and J by 0 bases, with 10 bases of the junction left unmatched. Germline-derived CDR1 and CDR2 are LNHDA and SQIVND (reference sequence). Indicated treatment: roughly 11-day PBMC culture with coronavirus spike peptide pools or control peptides (ViraFEST assay). Sequencing was done on a sample of CD4+ T cells from blood, cultured in vitro. This receptor was identified in a human donor who had recovered from COVID-19. The chain carries TRBV19 and TRBJ2-3, with 9 bases identical to TRBD2. CDR3 nucleotides: TGTGCCAGTAGTATCCCCGGTCTAGCGGGACCTAGCACAGATACGCAGTATTTT. This translates into CASSIPGLAGPSTDTQYF.